This record concerns one TCR beta chain sequence. What this receptor recognizes is not known. Per-base quality was not reported, and no clone a single base away is much larger than it. The record originates from a study of T-cell memory formation after mild COVID-19 (dated by TCRdb to the early 2020s). Study-level background: TCR sequence clusters from the two donors were largely donor specific. The cohort was made up of two young adult volunteers, one female and one male, who were previously healthy. T-cell clones expanding and contracting after mild COVID-19 in two donors were tracked by longitudinal TCRalpha and TCRbeta repertoire sequencing. Findings and caveats that apply to the study as a whole: Some responding clones were detected in pre-infection memory, suggesting pre-existing cross-reactive memory T cells joined the SARS-CoV-2 response. Contracting CD4+ clones were located mainly in the CM and EM memory subsets, whereas CD8+ clones were found to be enriched in EMRA. Clones that contracted from day 15 to 85 showed balanced CD4/CD8 phenotypes, whereas a second wave of clones that expanded from day 15 to 37 leaned towards CD4+. Only two mild cases were covered in the study, and larger cohorts including severe cases with pre-infection samples were considered necessary. Whether the second-wave clones peaking on day 37 were SARS-CoV-2 specific was not confirmed.

The data were produced on an Illumina NovaSeq 6000. TCRalpha and TCRbeta cDNA libraries were built by 5'RACE with constant-segment primers, adding sample barcodes and unique molecular identifiers. Trizol reagent was used to extract RNA from every sample. Library amplification was performed in two PCR steps, and a second sample barcode and Illumina TruSeq adapters were introduced in the second step. Libraries were sequenced on an Illumina NovaSeq with 2 x 150 bp paired-end reads. Regarding the original processing steps: The reads were demultiplexed and collapsed into UMI-guided consensus sequences using migec v1.2.7. Using mixcr v2.1.11, UMI consensuses were aligned to TRA and TRB V and J templates and then assembled into clonotypes. Expanded or contracted clonotypes were those called significant by both edgeR and NoisET, with noise models trained on biological replicates. For edgeR calls, the thresholds were a false discovery rate-adjusted p below 0.01 and a log2 fold-change of 1. As an exploratory analysis of dynamics, PCA with hierarchical clustering was applied to max-normalized trajectories of the 1000 most abundant clonotypes. Separately sequenced CD4+ and CD8+ repertoires were used to assign a CD4 or CD8 phenotype to each responding clone. Starting from the raw public reads, TCRdb applied fastp trimming at Q25, assembled clones with MiXCR and retained in-frame beta chains. Rows with a matching CDR3 protein are joined into one entry that keeps the most common DNA and genes. TCRdb assigned the V and J calls; the authors' analysis was not used. The sample has about 440,000 distinct CDR3 sequences on record, 15% to 20% of them singletons. In total, the top ten clones hold 8.4% of the sample.

Ficoll-Paque density gradient centrifugation was used to isolate PBMCs. The junction shows trimming of 0 bases on V and 6 bases on J, plus 12 bases between the germline ends. Inclusive of the bounding cysteine and phenylalanine, the CDR3 is 13 residues long. This entry keeps only the CDR3 DNA: 39 bases, framed from base 1. The germline V gene (reference sequence) sets CDR1 to DFQATT and CDR2 to SNEGSKA. The chain is made from TRBV20-1 and TRBJ2-7; the D gene assignment is ambiguous. The TCR originated in an adult woman who had mild COVID-19 (a few samples of this study predate the infection). The sample titles of this study are shuffled in the database, so cell type and time point are left out; the donor was told from shared clones. Sequencing input: PBMCs or a T cell subset sorted from them (not recorded which). DNA sequence: TGCAGTGCTAGAGATGGTTTCGGCTTCGAGCAGTACTTC. Its product reads: CSARDGFGFEQYF.